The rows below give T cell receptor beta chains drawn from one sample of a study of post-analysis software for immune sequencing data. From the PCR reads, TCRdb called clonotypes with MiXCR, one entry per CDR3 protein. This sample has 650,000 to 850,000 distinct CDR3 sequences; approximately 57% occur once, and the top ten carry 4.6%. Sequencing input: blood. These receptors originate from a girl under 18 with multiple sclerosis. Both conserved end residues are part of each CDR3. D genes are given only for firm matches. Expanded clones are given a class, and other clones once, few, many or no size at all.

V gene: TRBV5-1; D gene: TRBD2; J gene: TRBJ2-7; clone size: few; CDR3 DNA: TGCGCCAGCAGCCCCCAGACTAGCGGGAGGGGTTCCTACGAGCAGTACTTC; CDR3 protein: CASSPQTSGRGSYEQYF
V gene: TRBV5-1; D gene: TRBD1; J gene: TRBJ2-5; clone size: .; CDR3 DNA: TGCGCCAGCAGCTTGGCCTCGGGACAGGTAGAGACCCAGTACTTC; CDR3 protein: CASSLASGQVETQYF
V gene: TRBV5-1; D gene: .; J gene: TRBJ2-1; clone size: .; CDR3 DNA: TGCGCCAGCAGCTTGGGGGGGCGCATAGGCGATGAGCAGTTCTTC; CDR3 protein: CASSLGGRIGDEQFF
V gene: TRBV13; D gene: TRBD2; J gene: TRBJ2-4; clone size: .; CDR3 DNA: TGTGCCAGCAGCCCAGGACTAGCGGGGACTGTAGCCAAAAACATTCAGTACTTC; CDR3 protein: CASSPGLAGTVAKNIQYF
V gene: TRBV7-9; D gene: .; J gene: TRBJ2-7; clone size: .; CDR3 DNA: TGTGCCAGCAGCCCCGGAGACGAGCGCTACGAGCAGTACTTC; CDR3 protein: CASSPGDERYEQYF
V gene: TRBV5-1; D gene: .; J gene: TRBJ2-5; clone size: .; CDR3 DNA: TGCGCCACTTCCCCGGGGTCGGAGACCCAGTACTTC; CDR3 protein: CATSPGSETQYF
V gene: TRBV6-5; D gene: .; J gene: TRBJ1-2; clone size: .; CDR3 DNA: TGTGCCAGCAGCCCCGATGGTGGGGGAGACTACACCTTC; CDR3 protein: CASSPDGGGDYTF
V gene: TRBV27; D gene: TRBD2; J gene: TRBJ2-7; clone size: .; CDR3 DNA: TGTGCCAGCAGTACCACCCAGCGGGAGTCACCCTACGAGCAGTACTTC; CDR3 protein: CASSTTQRESPYEQYF
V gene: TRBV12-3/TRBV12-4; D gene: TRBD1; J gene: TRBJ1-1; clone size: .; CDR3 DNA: TGTGCCAGCACCCCAGGGGGCGCGGACACTGAAGCTTTCTTT; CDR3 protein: CASTPGGADTEAFF
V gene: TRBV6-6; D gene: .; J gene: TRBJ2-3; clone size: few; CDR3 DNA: TGTGCCAGCAACGCCGCCCTCGGTGCGACTTTGGATACGCAGTATTTT; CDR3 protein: CASNAALGATLDTQYF
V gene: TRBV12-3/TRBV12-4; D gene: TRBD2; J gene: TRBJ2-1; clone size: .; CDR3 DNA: TGTGCCAGCAGTTTGGGTAGCGGGGGGCCTAGCTCCTACAATGAGCAGTTCTTC; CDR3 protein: CASSLGSGGPSSYNEQFF
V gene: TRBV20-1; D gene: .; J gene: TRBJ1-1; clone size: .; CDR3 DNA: TGCAGTGCTAGAAGCCGACCCGGACGACTCCCTGAAGCTTTCTTT; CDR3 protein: CSARSRPGRLPEAFF
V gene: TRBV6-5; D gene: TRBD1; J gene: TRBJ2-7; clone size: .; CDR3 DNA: TGTGCCAGCAGTTACATACCGGGACAGGGTATCTACGAGCAGTACTTC; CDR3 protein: CASSYIPGQGIYEQYF
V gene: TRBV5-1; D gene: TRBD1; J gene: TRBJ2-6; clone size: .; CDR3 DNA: TGCGCCAGCAGCTCCATCCGGGACAGGGTCTTCTCTGGGGCCAACGTCCTGACTTTC; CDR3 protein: CASSSIRDRVFSGANVLTF
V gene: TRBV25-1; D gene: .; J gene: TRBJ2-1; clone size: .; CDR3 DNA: TGTGCCAGCAGTGAACTAAGCCGCTCCTACAATGAGCAGTTCTTC; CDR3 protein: CASSELSRSYNEQFF
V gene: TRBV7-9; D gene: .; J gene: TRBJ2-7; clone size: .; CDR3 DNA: TGTGCCAGCAGCTTAGTAATAGGAGAGCAGTACTTC; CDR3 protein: CASSLVIGEQYF
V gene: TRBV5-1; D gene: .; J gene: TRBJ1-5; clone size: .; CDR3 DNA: TGCGCCAGCAGACCGGGCGGTGGGAGCAATCAGCCCCAGCATTTT; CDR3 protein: CASRPGGGSNQPQHF
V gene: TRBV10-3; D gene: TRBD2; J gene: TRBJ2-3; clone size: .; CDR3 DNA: TGTGCCATCACCCCTAGCGGGTACACAGATACGCAGTATTTT; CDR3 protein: CAITPSGYTDTQYF
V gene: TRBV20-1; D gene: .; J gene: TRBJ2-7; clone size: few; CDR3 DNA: TGCAGTGCTCTACCCTCCGGGACTTCTTCCTACGAGCAGTACTTC; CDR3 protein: CSALPSGTSSYEQYF
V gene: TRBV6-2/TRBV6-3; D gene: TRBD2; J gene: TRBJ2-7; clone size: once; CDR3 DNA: TGTGCCAGCAGACCCCTCCTGGGGACTAAAAAATCCTACGAGCAGTACTTC; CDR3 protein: CASRPLLGTKKSYEQYF
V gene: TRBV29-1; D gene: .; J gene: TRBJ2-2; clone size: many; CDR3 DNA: TGCAGCGTTGGAGGGCCGGTCTCGAACACCGGGGAGCTGTTTTTT; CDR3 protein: CSVGGPVSNTGELFF
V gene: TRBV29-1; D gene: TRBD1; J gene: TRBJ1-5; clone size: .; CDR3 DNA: TGCAGCGTGAGGGACAGGGAGAATAGCAATCAGCCCCAGCATTTT; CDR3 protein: CSVRDRENSNQPQHF
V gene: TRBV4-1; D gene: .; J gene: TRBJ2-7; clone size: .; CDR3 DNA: TGCGCCAGCAGCCCCCTCCCGGGACCGAATTACGAGCAGTACTTC; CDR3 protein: CASSPLPGPNYEQYF
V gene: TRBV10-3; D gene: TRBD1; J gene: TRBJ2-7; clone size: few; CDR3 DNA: TGTGCCATCAGTGACCCACAGGGGATCTACGAGCAGTACTTC; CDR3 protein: CAISDPQGIYEQYF
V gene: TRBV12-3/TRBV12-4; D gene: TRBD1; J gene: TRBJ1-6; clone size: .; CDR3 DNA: TGTGCCAGCAGTTGGGACAGGAGATCTTCACCCCTCCACTTT; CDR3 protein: CASSWDRRSSPLHF
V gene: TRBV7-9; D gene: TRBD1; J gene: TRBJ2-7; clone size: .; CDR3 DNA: TGTGCCAGCAGCCACCGGACAGGGGGGTCCTACGAGCAGTACTTC; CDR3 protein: CASSHRTGGSYEQYF
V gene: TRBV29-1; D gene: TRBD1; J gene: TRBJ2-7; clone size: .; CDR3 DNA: TGCAGCGTCAAGTTCCGGGACAGGGTTTCCTACGAGCAGTACTTC; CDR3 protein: CSVKFRDRVSYEQYF
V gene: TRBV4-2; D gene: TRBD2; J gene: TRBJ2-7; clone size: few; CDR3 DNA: TGTGCCAGCAGCCAAGATACCCCTAGCGGGGCGTCCTACGAGCAGTACTTC; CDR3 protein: CASSQDTPSGASYEQYF
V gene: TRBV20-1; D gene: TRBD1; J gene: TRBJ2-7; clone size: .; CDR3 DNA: TGCAGTGCTGGACAGGCGTACTACGAGCAGTACTTC; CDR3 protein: CSAGQAYYEQYF
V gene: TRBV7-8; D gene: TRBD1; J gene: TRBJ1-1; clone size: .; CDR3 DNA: TGTGCCAGCAGCTTAACCCCGACAGGGGTGAACACTGAAGCTTTCTTT; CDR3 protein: CASSLTPTGVNTEAFF
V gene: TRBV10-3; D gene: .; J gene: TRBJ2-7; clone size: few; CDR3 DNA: TGTGCCATCAGTGAGGGGGGTGACGAGCAGTACTTC; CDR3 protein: CAISEGGDEQYF
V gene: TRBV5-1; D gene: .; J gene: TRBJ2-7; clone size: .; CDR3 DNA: TGCGCCAGCAGCTTTGGTTTGGGGGGCGCCGGCCCTTACAATGAGCAGTACTTC; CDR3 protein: CASSFGLGGAGPYNEQYF
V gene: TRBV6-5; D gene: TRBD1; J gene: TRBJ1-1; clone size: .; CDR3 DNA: TGTGCCAGCAGTCCCGACAGGGTAGGAGCTTTCTTT; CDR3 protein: CASSPDRVGAFF
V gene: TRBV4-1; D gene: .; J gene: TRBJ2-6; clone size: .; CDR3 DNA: TGCGCCAGCAGCCAAGATTCCGCGTCCGGGGCCAACGTCCTGACTTTC; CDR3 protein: CASSQDSASGANVLTF
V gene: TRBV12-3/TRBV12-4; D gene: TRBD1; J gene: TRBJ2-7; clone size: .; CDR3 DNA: TGTGCCAGCGCGGACAGGGGATCTTGGTACGAGCAGTACTTC; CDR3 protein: CASADRGSWYEQYF
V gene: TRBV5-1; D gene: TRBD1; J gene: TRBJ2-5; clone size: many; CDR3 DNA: TGTGCCAGCAGCCCCAGGGGGCAAGAGACCCAGTACTTC; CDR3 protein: CASSPRGQETQYF
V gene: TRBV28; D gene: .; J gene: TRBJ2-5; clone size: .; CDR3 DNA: TGTGCCAGCAGTTTATGGACAGCCCAAGAGACCCAGTACTTC; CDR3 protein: CASSLWTAQETQYF
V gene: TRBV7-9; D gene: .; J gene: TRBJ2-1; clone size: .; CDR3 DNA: TGTGCCAGCAGCTTCCAGACCGGGAATGAGCAGTTCTTC; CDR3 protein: CASSFQTGNEQFF
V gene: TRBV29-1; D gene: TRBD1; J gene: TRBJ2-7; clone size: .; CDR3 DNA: TGCAGCGTGACGGGACAGTCCTACGAGCAGTACTTC; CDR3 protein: CSVTGQSYEQYF
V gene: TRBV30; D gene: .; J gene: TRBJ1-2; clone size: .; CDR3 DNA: TGTGCCTGGTCTATGGGGGTGAGCTTTGGCTACACCTTC; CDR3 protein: CAWSMGVSFGYTF
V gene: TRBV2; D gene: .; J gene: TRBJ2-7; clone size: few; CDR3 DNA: TGTGCCAGCAGTGAAACGGGGGGCGTCGAGGTCGAGCAGTACTTC; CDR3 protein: CASSETGGVEVEQYF
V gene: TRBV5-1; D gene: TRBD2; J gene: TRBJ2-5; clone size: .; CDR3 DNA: TGCGCCAGCAGCTTGGGTTCGGGGGGGAAAGAGACCCAGTACTTC; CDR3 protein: CASSLGSGGKETQYF
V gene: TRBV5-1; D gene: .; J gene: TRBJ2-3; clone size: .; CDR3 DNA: TGCGCCAGCAGCTTGGGACAGGCTTCGCAGTATTTT; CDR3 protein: CASSLGQASQYF
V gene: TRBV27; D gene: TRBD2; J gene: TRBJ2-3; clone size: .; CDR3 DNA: TGTGCCAGCAGTCTAGCGGGGATCCTAGGTAGCACAGATACGCAGTATTTT; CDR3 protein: CASSLAGILGSTDTQYF
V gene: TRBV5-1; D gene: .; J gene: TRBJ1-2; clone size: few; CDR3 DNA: TGCGCCAGCAGCGCCGGGCGCGGTGCGTGGCAGGGCTATGGCTACACCTTC; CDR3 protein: CASSAGRGAWQGYGYTF
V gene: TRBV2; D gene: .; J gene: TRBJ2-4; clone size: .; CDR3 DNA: TGTGCCAGCAGTGAAGGCCGACAGACTAACAGCATTCAGTACTTC; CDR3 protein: CASSEGRQTNSIQYF
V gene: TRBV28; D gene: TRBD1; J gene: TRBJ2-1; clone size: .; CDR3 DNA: TGTGCCAGCAGTTCCGGACAGGGGGGTCGCAATGAGCAGTTCTTC; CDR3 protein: CASSSGQGGRNEQFF
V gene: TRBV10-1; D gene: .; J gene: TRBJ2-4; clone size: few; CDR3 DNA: TGCGCCAGCAGTGAGTCGGGCATTCAGTACTTC; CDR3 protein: CASSESGIQYF